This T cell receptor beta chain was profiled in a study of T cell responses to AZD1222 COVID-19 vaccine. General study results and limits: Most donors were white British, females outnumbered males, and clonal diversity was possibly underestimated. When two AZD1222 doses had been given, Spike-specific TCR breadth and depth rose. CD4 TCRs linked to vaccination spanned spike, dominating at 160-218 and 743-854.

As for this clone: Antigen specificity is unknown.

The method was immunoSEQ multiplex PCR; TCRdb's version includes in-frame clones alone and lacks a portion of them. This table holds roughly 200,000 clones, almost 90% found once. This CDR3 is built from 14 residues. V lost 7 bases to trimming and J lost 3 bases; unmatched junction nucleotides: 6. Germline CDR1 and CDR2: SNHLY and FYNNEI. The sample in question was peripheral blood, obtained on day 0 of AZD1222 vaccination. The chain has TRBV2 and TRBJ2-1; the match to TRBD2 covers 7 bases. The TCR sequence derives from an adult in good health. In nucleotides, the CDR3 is TGTGCCAGCACTTGGGGGGGGAGCTACAATGAGCAGTTCTTC. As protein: CASTWGGSYNEQFF.